This T cell receptor beta chain derives from a study of blood T cell repertoires in COVID-19. Study context: Spain, Italy and the United States supplied samples that represented acute and convalescent COVID-19. T cells, B-cell-depleted T cells, or PBMCs provided the cDNA or gDNA that served as material.

Per the authors' pipeline: Amplification from reference gene primers served as the basis for estimated nucleated cell counts. The method was immunoSEQ multiplex PCR; TCRdb's version includes in-frame clones alone and lacks a portion of them. The DNA gave D and trimming, while V, J and clone size come from that table. The table shows about 240,000 clones, with roughly 80% occurring only once. V shed 5 bases and J 1 base; nucleotides not matched to a gene: 10. The germline V gene has CDR1 MDHEN and CDR2 SYDVKM. There are 16 residues in the CDR3. The chain is built from TRBV28 and TRBJ1-2; 7 nucleotides align to TRBD1. Sequenced material: peripheral blood. The receptor's source is a woman of 80 years or more with acute or convalescent COVID-19. In DNA form, the CDR3 reads TGTGCCAGCAGTCCCGCGTACCGGGACAGTAACTATGGCTACACCTTC. It is translated as CASSPAYRDSNYGYTF.